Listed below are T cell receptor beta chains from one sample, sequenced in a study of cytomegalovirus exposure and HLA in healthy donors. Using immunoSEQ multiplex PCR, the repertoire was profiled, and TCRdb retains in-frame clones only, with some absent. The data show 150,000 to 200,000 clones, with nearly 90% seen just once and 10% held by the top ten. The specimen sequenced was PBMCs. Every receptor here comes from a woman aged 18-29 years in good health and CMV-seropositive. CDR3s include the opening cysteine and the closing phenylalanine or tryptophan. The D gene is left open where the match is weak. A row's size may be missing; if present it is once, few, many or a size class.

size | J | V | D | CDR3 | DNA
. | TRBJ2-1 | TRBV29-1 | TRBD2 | CSSVAGAFFNEQFF | TGCAGCTCGGTAGCGGGAGCGTTTTTCAATGAGCAGTTCTTC
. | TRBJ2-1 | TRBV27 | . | CASSLSGRGVEQFF | TGTGCCAGCAGTTTAAGTGGGAGAGGCGTTGAGCAGTTCTTC
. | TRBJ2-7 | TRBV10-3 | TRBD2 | CAISDLREGSYEQYF | TGTGCCATCAGTGATTTGCGGGAGGGCTCCTACGAGCAGTACTTC
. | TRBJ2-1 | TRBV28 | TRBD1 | CASSLPRDRGWDEQFF | TGTGCCAGCAGTTTACCCCGGGACAGGGGCTGGGATGAGCAGTTCTTC
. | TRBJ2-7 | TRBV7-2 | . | CASSSGSPYEQYF | TGTGCCAGCAGCTCCGGGTCCCCCTACGAGCAGTACTTC
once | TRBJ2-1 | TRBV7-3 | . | CASSLVGVYYNEQFF | TGTGCCAGCAGCTTAGTGGGAGTGTACTACAATGAGCAGTTCTTC
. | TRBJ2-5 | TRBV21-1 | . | CASSKAPPTGLGETQYF | TGTGCCAGCAGCAAAGCCCCCCCGACAGGGCTGGGGGAGACCCAGTACTTC
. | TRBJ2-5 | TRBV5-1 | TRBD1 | CASRFRDRQETQYF | TGCGCCAGCAGATTTAGGGACAGACAAGAGACCCAGTACTTC
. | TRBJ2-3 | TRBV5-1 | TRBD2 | CASSSRTSGGTDTQYF | TGCGCCAGCAGCTCGCGGACTAGCGGAGGCACAGATACGCAGTATTTT
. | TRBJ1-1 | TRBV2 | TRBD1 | CARVRDRFNTEAFF | TGTGCCAGGGTCCGGGACAGATTTAACACTGAAGCTTTCTTT
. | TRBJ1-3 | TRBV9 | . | CASSTPRGTAGNTIYF | TGTGCCAGCAGCACCCCCCGGGGGACTGCTGGAAACACCATATATTTT
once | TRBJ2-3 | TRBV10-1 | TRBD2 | CASSEANSGGTDTQYF | TGCGCCAGCAGTGAGGCCAATAGCGGGGGAACAGATACGCAGTATTTT
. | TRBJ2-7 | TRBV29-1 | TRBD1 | CSVERARTGGVYEQYF | TGCAGCGTTGAGCGGGCTAGGACAGGGGGCGTCTACGAGCAGTACTTC
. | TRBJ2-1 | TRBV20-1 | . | CSARVRGEQFF | TGCAGTGCTAGAGTCCGGGGTGAGCAGTTCTTC
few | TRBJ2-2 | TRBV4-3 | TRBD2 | CASSQAAGAPGELFF | TGCGCCAGCAGCCAAGCAGCGGGAGCCCCCGGGGAGCTGTTTTTT
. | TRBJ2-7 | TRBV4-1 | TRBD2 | CASSRSGSGTYEQYF | TGCGCCAGCAGCCGGAGCGGGAGCGGGACCTACGAGCAGTACTTC
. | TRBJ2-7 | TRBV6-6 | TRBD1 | CASSRPGQTYEQYF | TGTGCCAGCAGTCGCCCGGGACAGACCTACGAGCAGTACTTC
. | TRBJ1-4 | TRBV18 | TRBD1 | CASSPPGGNEKLFF | TGTGCCAGCTCACCGCCAGGGGGAAATGAAAAACTGTTTTTT